The text below deals with one T cell receptor beta chain. What it binds is not known. The data were produced by immunoSEQ multiplex PCR, yet TCRdb's version contains in-frame clones alone and is incomplete. The profile shows some 87,000 clones, 75% to 85% of them singletons. The data are from a study of ipilimumab plus nivolumab after autologous stem cell transplantation. Trimming took off 4 bases at V and 4 bases at J, with 7 bases between the two ends. CDR1 MNHEY and CDR2 SVGAGI come from the germline V gene. The length of the CDR3 is 12 residues. Study-level findings and limits: Per the authors, repertoire, Treg and microbiota data justify further study.

Patients received nivolumab 3 mg/kg at weeks 1, 4, 7, 10, then fortnightly to week 26. This clonotype originated in a male donor with diffuse large B-cell lymphoma. Sequences were derived from PBMCs, sampled in a trial of ipilimumab plus nivolumab as post-transplant consolidation. V usage is TRBV6-5 and J usage is TRBJ1-2; D unclear. The CDR3 region is CASSFDAYGYTF. In nucleotides, the CDR3 is TGTGCCAGCAGTTTTGACGCCTATGGCTACACCTTC.